This T cell receptor (beta chain) was retrieved from a study of blood T cell repertoires in COVID-19. The method was immunoSEQ multiplex PCR; TCRdb's version includes in-frame clones alone and lacks a portion of them. Of around 230,000 clones in the sample, about 80% are singletons; the top ten hold about 15%. The CDR3 has 12 amino acids. V gave up 6 bases and J gave up 8 bases; unmatched junction bases: 4. Germline V gene lookup returns CDR1 KGHSH and CDR2 LQKENI. This TCR was recovered from a man aged 40-49 years who had recovered from COVID-19. This chain connects TRBV18 to TRBJ1-1; 9 positions agree with TRBD1. The sample taken for sequencing was PBMCs or T cells enriched from blood (not recorded which). The CDR3 DNA sequence: TGTGCCAGCTCCCGCGGGACAGGGGAAGCTTTCTTT. It specifies CASSRGTGEAFF.